Listed below are T cell receptor beta chains from one sample, sequenced in a study of T cell responses to AZD1222 COVID-19 vaccine. Sequencing used immunoSEQ multiplex PCR; TCRdb keeps in-frame clones, though not all of them. The data show fewer than 150,000 clones, approximately 88% seen once. The sequencing used peripheral blood, collected on day 0 of AZD1222 vaccination. These receptors were collected from an adult in good health. The CDR3 runs from the conserved cysteine through the conserved F or W. The D gene is left open where the match is weak. The size entry is marked missing in some rows and otherwise reads once, few, many or a size class.

j_call | v_call | clone_size | d_call | cdr3_nt | cdr3_aa
TRBJ1-3 | TRBV15 | NA | NA | TGTGCCACCAGCAGAGGGCAGGGAGTCTCTGGAAACACCATATATTTT | CATSRGQGVSGNTIYF
TRBJ1-1 | TRBV4-1 | once | NA | TGCGCCAGCAGCCGAACCGCAGGGGTGAACACTGAAGCTTTCTTT | CASSRTAGVNTEAFF
TRBJ2-5 | TRBV15 | once | NA | TGTGCCACCAGCAGAGATCGGTATTCGGGGGAGACCCAGTACTTC | CATSRDRYSGETQYF
TRBJ2-1 | TRBV7-3 | once | NA | TGTGCCAGCAGCTTATGGGGTCAGGACATAATCGGGAATGAGCAGTTCTTC | CASSLWGQDIIGNEQFF
TRBJ1-2 | TRBV10-3 | NA | NA | TGTGCCACCAATACGGGAAGTGGCTATGGCTACACCTTC | CATNTGSGYGYTF
TRBJ2-7 | TRBV11-3 | NA | NA | TGTGCCAGCAGCTCCGGGACAGAGCAGTACTTC | CASSSGTEQYF
TRBJ2-5 | TRBV4-1 | NA | NA | TGCGCCAGCAGCCAAAACGCAGGGGCGCGGGAGACCCAGTACTTC | CASSQNAGARETQYF
TRBJ2-1 | TRBV27 | once | NA | TGTGCCAGCAGAAGAACCGGGACCAAGGCCTCCATCGGCGAGCAGTTCTTC | CASRRTGTKASIGEQFF
TRBJ1-4 | TRBV6-5 | hyperexpanded | NA | TGTGCCAGCACCGGACGTGACAGTAGTAATGAAAAACTGTTTTTT | CASTGRDSSNEKLFF
TRBJ2-6 | TRBV29-1 | NA | NA | TGCAGCGTCGCCGACAGGCCGCCTGCCAACGTCCTGACTTTC | CSVADRPPANVLTF
TRBJ1-1 | TRBV5-4 | NA | NA | TGTGCCAGCAGCCAAATGGGGAGAGGTAACACTGAAGCTTTCTTT | CASSQMGRGNTEAFF
TRBJ1-1 | TRBV5-1 | NA | TRBD1 | TGCGCCAGCAGCCCAGGGACAGTTGTTGGGATCACTGAAGCTTTCTTT | CASSPGTVVGITEAFF
TRBJ2-5 | TRBV6-5 | once | NA | TGTGCCAGCAGTCCAACGGGACCACATCAAGAGACCCAGTACTTC | CASSPTGPHQETQYF
TRBJ2-7 | TRBV19 | NA | NA | TGTGCCAGTAGTATAGATCAAGACTACGAGCAGTACTTC | CASSIDQDYEQYF
TRBJ1-1 | TRBV7-8 | NA | NA | TGTGCCAGCAGCTTAGGATCTCAAGGGAGGGACACTGAAGCTTTCTTT | CASSLGSQGRDTEAFF
TRBJ2-3 | TRBV3-1/TRBV3-2 | NA | TRBD2 | TGTGCCAGCAGCCGGGGGGGAGATACGCAGTATTTT | CASSRGGDTQYF
TRBJ2-7 | TRBV27 | NA | TRBD2 | TGTGCCAGCAGTTCAAATAGCGGGGCGGCCTACGAGCAGTACTTC | CASSSNSGAAYEQYF
TRBJ1-3 | TRBV18 | NA | NA | TGTGCCGGCTCCGACAGCCTCTCTGGAAACACCATATATTTT | CAGSDSLSGNTIYF
TRBJ1-1 | TRBV12-3/TRBV12-4 | NA | NA | TGTGCCAGCAGTTTCGGGTTGGGCACTGAAGCTTTCTTT | CASSFGLGTEAFF
TRBJ1-6 | TRBV6-2/TRBV6-3 | NA | NA | TGTGCCAGCAGCTGGGGACCTCCGAGTTCACCCCTCCACTTT | CASSWGPPSSPLHF
TRBJ1-3 | TRBV12-3/TRBV12-4 | once | TRBD1 | TGTGCCAGCAGTCACGGACAGGGTATTTGGTATTTT | CASSHGQGIWYF
TRBJ1-1 | TRBV2 | NA | TRBD1 | TGTGCCAGCAGCCAGACAGGGGAAAGAGTAGGGAACACTGAAGCTTTCTTT | CASSQTGERVGNTEAFF
TRBJ1-4 | TRBV19 | NA | TRBD1 | TGTGCCAGTAGTACTCAGGGGGTGCTTAATGAAAAACTGTTTTTT | CASSTQGVLNEKLFF
TRBJ2-3 | TRBV5-4 | NA | NA | TGTGCCAGCAGCGTGGGACCAGATACGCAGTATTTT | CASSVGPDTQYF
TRBJ2-4 | TRBV27 | NA | NA | TGTGCCAGCAGTTCCGCTGCGGGGACCAAAAACATTCAGTACTTC | CASSSAAGTKNIQYF
TRBJ2-1 | TRBV20-1 | NA | NA | TGCAGTGCTAGTGTACAGAGTGGGGGGAATGAGCAGTTCTTC | CSASVQSGGNEQFF